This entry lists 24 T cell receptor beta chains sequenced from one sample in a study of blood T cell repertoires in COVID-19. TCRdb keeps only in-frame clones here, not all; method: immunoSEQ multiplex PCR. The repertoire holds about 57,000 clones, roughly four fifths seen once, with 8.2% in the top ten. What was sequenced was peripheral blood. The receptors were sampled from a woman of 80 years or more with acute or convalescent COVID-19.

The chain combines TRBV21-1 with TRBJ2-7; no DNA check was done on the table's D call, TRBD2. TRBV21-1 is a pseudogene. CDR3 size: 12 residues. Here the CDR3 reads CASSKEGEGWYF. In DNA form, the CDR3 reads TGTGCCAGCAGCAAAGAGGGGGAGGGGTGGTACTTC.

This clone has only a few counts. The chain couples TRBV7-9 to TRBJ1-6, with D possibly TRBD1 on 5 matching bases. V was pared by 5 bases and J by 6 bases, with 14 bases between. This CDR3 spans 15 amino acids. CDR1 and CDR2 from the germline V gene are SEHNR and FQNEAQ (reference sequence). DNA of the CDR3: TGTGCCAGCAGCACCGGGGGGGGTAGTAATTCACCCCTCCACTTT. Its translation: CASSTGGGSNSPLHF.

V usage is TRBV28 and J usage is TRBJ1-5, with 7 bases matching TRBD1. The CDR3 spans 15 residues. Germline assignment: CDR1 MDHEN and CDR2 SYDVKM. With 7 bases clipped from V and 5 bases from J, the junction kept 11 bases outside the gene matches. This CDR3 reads CASNLQGRGDQPQHF. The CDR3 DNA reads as TGTGCCAGCAACCTACAGGGGCGCGGGGATCAGCCCCAGCATTTT.

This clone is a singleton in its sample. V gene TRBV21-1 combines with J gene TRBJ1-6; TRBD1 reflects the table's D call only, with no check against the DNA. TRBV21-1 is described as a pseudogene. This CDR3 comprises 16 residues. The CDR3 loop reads CASSIGTGGCNSPLHF. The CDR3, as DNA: TGTGCCAGCAGCATTGGGACAGGGGGATGTAATTCACCCCTCCACTTT.

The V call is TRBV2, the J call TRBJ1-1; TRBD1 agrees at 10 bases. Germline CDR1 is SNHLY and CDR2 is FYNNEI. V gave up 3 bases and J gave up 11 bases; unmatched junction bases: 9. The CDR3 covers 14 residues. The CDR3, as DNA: TGTGCCAGCAGTGAGAGGTGGGACAGGGGATCGGCTTTCTTT. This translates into CASSERWDRGSAFF.

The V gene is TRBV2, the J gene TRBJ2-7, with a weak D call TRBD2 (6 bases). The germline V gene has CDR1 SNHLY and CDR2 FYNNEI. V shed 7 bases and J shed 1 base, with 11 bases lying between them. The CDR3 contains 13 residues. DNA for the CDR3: TGTGCCAGCAAAGGGCTAGCGTCCTACGAGCAGTACTTC. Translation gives CASKGLASYEQYF.

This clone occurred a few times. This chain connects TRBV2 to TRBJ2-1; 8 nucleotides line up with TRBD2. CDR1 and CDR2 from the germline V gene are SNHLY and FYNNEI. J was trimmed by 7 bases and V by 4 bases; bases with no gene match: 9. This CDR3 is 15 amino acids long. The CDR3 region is CASSGTREGRNEQFF. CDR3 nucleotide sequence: TGTGCCAGCAGTGGGACCCGGGAGGGTAGGAATGAGCAGTTCTTC.

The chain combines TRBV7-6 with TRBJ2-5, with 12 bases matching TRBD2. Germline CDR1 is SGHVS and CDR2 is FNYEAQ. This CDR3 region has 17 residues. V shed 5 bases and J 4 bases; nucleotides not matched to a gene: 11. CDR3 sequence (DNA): TGTGCCAGCAGCCACACGTTTCCGGGACTAGCGGGAGAGACCCAGTACTTC. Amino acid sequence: CASSHTFPGLAGETQYF.

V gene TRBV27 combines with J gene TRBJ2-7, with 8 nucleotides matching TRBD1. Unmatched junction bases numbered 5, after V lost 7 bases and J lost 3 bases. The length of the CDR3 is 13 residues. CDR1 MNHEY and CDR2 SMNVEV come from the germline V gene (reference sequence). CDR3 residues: CASKTGEGYEQYF. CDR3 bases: TGTGCCAGCAAGACAGGGGAAGGCTACGAGCAGTACTTC.

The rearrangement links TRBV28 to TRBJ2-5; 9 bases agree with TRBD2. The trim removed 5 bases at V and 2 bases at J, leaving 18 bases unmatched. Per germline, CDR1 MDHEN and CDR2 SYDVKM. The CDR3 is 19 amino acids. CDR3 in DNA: TGTGCCAGCAGTCGGACCCCGGCGGTAGCGGGAGTTAGGCAAGAGACCCAGTACTTC. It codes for CASSRTPAVAGVRQETQYF.

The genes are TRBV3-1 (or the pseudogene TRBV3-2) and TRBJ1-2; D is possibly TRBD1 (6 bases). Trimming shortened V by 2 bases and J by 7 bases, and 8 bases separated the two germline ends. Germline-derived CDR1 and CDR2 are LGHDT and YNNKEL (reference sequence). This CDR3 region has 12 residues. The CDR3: CASSQSGAGYTF. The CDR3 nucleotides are TGTGCCAGCAGCCAATCAGGGGCTGGCTACACCTTC.

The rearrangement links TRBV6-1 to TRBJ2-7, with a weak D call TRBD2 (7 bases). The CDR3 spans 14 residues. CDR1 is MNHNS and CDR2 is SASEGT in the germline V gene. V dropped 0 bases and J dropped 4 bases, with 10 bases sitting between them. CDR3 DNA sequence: TGTGCCAGCAGTGAAGCAGGGGGGGAATACGAGCAGTACTTC. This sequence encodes CASSEAGGEYEQYF.

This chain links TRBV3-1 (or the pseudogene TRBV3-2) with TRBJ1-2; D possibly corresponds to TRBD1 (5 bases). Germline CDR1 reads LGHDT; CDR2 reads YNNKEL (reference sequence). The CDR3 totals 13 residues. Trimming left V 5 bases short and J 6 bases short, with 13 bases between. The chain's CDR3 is CASSNDREHGYTF. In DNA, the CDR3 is TGTGCCAGCAGCAATGACAGAGAACATGGCTACACCTTC.

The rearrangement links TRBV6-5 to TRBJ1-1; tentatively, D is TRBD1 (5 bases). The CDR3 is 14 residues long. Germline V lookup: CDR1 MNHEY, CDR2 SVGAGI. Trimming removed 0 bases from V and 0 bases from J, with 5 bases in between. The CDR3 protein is CASSYSGLNTEAFF. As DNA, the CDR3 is TGTGCCAGCAGTTACTCGGGGCTGAACACTGAAGCTTTCTTT.

CDR3 in amino acids: CASSEAGQNTEAFF. Written as DNA, the CDR3 is TGTGCCAGCAGTGAAGCAGGACAGAACACTGAAGCTTTCTTT. This chain connects TRBV6-1 to TRBJ1-1, with D perhaps matching TRBD1 (5 bases). Germline loops: CDR1 MNHNS, CDR2 SASEGT. The V end was cut by 0 bases, the J end by 1 base, with 6 bases between. The CDR3 loop spans 14 amino acids.

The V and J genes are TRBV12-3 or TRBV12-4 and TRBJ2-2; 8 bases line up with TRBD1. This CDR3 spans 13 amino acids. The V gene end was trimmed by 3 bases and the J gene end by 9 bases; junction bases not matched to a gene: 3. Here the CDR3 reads CASSFRDRRELFF. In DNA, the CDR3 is TGTGCCAGCAGTTTCAGGGACAGGAGGGAGCTGTTTTTT.

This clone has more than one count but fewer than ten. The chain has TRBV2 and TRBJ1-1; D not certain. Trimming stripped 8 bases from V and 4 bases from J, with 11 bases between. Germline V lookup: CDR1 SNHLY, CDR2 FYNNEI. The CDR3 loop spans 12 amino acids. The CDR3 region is CASYEGSTEAFF. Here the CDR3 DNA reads TGTGCCAGCTATGAGGGCTCCACTGAAGCTTTCTTT.

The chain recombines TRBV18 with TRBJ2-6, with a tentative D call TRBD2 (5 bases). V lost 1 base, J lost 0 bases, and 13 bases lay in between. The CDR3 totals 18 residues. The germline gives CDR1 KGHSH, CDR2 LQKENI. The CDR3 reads CASSPRRTVSSGANVLTF. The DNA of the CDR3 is TGTGCCAGCTCACCACGGAGGACGGTGAGCTCTGGGGCCAACGTCCTGACTTTC. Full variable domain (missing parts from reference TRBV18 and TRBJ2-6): NAGVMQNPRHLVRRRGQEARLRCSPMKGHSHVYWYRQLPEEGLKFMVYLQKENIIDESGMPKERFSAEFPKEGPSILRIQQVVRGDSAAYFCASSPRRTVSSGANVLTFGAGSRLTVL.

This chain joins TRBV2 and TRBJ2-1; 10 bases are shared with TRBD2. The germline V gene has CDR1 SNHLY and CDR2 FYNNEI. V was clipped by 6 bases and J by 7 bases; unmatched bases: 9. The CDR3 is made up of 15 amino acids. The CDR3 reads CASSLVGTSVNEQFF. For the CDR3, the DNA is TGTGCCAGCAGCCTAGTAGGGACTAGCGTGAATGAGCAGTTCTTC. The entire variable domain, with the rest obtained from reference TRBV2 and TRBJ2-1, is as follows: EPEVTQTPSHQVTQMGQEVILRCVPISNHLYFYWYRQILGQKVEFLVSFYNNEISEKSEIFDDQFSVERPDGSNFTLKIRSTKLEDSAMYFCASSLVGTSVNEQFFGPGTRLTVL.

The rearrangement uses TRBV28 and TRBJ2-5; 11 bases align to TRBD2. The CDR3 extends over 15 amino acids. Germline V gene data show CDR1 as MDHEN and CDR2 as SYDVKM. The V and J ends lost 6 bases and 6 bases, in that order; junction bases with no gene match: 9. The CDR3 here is CASSLAGGASKTQYF. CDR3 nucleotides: TGTGCCAGCAGCTTAGCGGGGGGGGCATCAAAGACCCAGTACTTC.

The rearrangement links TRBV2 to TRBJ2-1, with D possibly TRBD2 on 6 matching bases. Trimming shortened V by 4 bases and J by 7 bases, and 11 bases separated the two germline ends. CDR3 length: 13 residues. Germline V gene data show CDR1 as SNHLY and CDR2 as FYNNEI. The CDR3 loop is CASSGDSFNEQFF. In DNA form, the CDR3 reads TGTGCCAGCAGTGGGGACTCCTTTAATGAGCAGTTCTTC.

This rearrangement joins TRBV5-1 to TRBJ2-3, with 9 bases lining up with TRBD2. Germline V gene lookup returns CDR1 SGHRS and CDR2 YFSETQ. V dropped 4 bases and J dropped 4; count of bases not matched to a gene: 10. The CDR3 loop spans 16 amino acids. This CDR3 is CASSQVLAGGPDTQYF. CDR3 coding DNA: TGCGCCAGCAGCCAGGTTCTTGCGGGGGGGCCAGATACGCAGTATTTT. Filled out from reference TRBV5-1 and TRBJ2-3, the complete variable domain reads KAGVTQTPRYLIKTRGQQVTLSCSPISGHRSVSWYQQTPGQGLQFLFEYFSETQRNKGNFPGRFSGRQFSNSRSEMNVSTLELGDSALYLCASSQVLAGGPDTQYFGPGTRLTVL.

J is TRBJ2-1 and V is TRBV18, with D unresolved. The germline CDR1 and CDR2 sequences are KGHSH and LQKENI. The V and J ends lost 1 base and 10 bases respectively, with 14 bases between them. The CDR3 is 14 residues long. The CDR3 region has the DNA TGTGCCAGCTCACCACAGGATAGCTCCGGCGAGCAGTTCTTC. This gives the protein CASSPQDSSGEQFF.

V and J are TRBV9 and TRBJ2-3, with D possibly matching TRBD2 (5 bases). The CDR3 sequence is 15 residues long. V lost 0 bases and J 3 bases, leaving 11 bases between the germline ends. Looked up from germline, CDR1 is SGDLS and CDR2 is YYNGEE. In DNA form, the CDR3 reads TGTGCCAGCAGCGTAGGGGGAGTCGGAACAGATACGCAGTATTTT. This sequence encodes CASSVGGVGTDTQYF.